This is a list of T cell receptor beta chains from one sample in a study of identical twins. TCRdb re-called the 5' RACE reads with MiXCR, one entry per CDR3 protein. Of around 470,000 distinct CDR3 sequences listed, 13% to 15% are singletons. These sequences were also reported in another study, on yellow fever vaccine responses in identical twins.

The sample consisted of CD4+ T cells sorted from blood. The source of these receptors is a young woman in good health. CDR3s include the opening cysteine and the closing phenylalanine or tryptophan. A D gene is named only where the DNA matches it firmly. The size of a clone is reported for some rows only, either as once, few or many, or as a class for expanded clones.

d_call	clone_size	v_call	j_call	cdr3_aa	cdr3_nt
TRBD2	.	TRBV11-2	TRBJ2-7	CASSFGASGRARKETEQYF	TGTGCCAGCAGCTTTGGAGCTAGCGGGAGGGCCAGGAAAGAAACCGAGCAGTACTTC
.	.	TRBV11-2	TRBJ2-5	CASSFRADRTFNLQETQYF	TGTGCCAGCAGCTTTAGGGCGGATAGGACTTTCAACCTCCAAGAGACCCAGTACTTC
TRBD1	few	TRBV24-1	TRBJ2-5	CATSDLGQGKEETQYF	TGTGCCACCAGTGATTTGGGACAGGGGAAAGAAGAGACCCAGTACTTC
TRBD1	many	TRBV7-9	TRBJ2-7	CASSPTGNSYEQYF	TGTGCCAGCAGCCCGACAGGGAATTCCTACGAGCAGTACTTC
.	.	TRBV5-1	TRBJ2-3	CASSLGVLNEVADTQYF	TGCGCCAGCAGCTTGGGGGTGCTCAATGAGGTTGCAGATACGCAGTATTTT
TRBD2	.	TRBV12-5	TRBJ2-1	CASGPSGGPHLFF	TGTGCTAGTGGACCTAGCGGGGGGCCACACCTGTTCTTC
.	.	TRBV20-1	TRBJ2-1	CSASRSYNEQFF	TGCAGTGCCAGCCGTAGTTACAATGAGCAGTTCTTC
TRBD1	few	TRBV27	TRBJ1-4	CASSLYRGTNEKLFF	TGTGCCAGCAGTCTCTACAGGGGCACTAATGAAAAACTGTTTTTT
TRBD2	many	TRBV28	TRBJ2-3	CASSFILAGGRDTQYF	TGTGCCAGCAGTTTCATACTAGCGGGGGGAAGAGATACGCAGTATTTT
.	.	TRBV28	TRBJ2-2	CASSFQRGGTGELFF	TGTGCCAGCAGCTTTCAGAGGGGGGGCACCGGGGAGCTGTTTTTT
.	.	TRBV7-2	TRBJ1-1	CASSPNRVTEAFF	TGTGCCAGCAGTCCAAACAGGGTCACTGAAGCTTTCTTT
.	.	TRBV5-1	TRBJ2-1	CASSLARPGWNEQFF	TGCGCCAGCAGCTTGGCAAGGCCAGGATGGAATGAGCAGTTCTTC
TRBD2	few	TRBV20-1	TRBJ2-3	CSAGTGTSGTDTQYF	TGCAGTGCTGGAACCGGGACTAGCGGCACAGATACGCAGTATTTT
TRBD1	.	TRBV6-5	TRBJ1-1	CASSYTGGNTEAFF	TGTGCCAGCAGTTACACAGGGGGAAACACTGAAGCTTTCTTT
.	many	TRBV29-1	TRBJ2-6	CSVDMSGANVLTF	TGCAGCGTTGACATGTCTGGGGCCAACGTCCTGACTTTC
.	.	TRBV20-1	TRBJ2-3	CSAPASDTQYF	TGCAGTGCCCCCGCTAGCGATACGCAGTATTTT
TRBD1	few	TRBV7-9	TRBJ1-5	CASSSDRVGGPQHF	TGTGCCAGCAGCTCTGACAGGGTAGGTGGGCCCCAGCATTTT
TRBD2	.	TRBV9	TRBJ2-7	CASTLTHSGRAYEQYF	TGTGCCAGCACTCTTACCCATAGCGGGAGGGCCTACGAGCAGTACTTC
TRBD2	few	TRBV5-1	TRBJ2-1	CASSPEASGVNEQFF	TGCGCCAGCAGCCCGGAGGCTAGCGGGGTCAATGAGCAGTTCTTC
.	few	TRBV6-1	TRBJ1-5	CASRPGFGNQPQHF	TGTGCCAGCAGGCCAGGATTTGGCAATCAGCCCCAGCATTTT
.	.	TRBV3-1	TRBJ2-2	CASSQGPGDTGELFF	TGTGCCAGCAGCCAAGGGCCGGGAGACACCGGGGAGCTGTTTTTT
.	few	TRBV5-1	TRBJ2-2	CASSSTTSTGELFF	TGCGCCAGCAGCTCAACTACTTCCACCGGGGAGCTGTTTTTT
.	many	TRBV12-3/TRBV12-4	TRBJ1-2	CASSFGRSYGYTF	TGTGCCAGCAGTTTCGGCAGAAGCTATGGCTACACCTTC
.	.	TRBV5-1	TRBJ2-5	CASSLRAGQETQYF	TGCGCCAGCAGCTTGCGAGCGGGCCAAGAGACCCAGTACTTC
TRBD1	few	TRBV10-3	TRBJ2-2	CAIRSQGSDTGELFF	TGTGCCATCAGGTCACAGGGGTCGGACACCGGGGAGCTGTTTTTT
.	.	TRBV19	TRBJ2-6	CASSTLFPTGSAGANVLTF	TGTGCCAGTAGTACCTTATTCCCCACTGGGTCCGCTGGGGCCAACGTCCTGACTTTC
.	.	TRBV7-6	TRBJ2-1	CASSLLDGTYNEQFF	TGTGCCAGCAGCCTCCTCGACGGGACATACAATGAGCAGTTCTTC
TRBD1	few	TRBV3-1	TRBJ2-5	CASTRGTDQETQYF	TGTGCCAGCACCAGAGGGACAGACCAAGAGACCCAGTACTTC
.	.	TRBV10-3	TRBJ2-7	CAISDPGERREQYF	TGTGCCATCAGTGACCCGGGAGAACGGCGAGAGCAGTACTTC
.	.	TRBV18	TRBJ2-2	CASSPRDRGELFF	TGTGCCAGCTCACCCCGGGACCGCGGGGAGCTGTTTTTT
.	.	TRBV28	TRBJ1-2	CASNGGDYGYTF	TGTGCCAGCAACGGGGGAGACTATGGCTACACCTTC
.	.	TRBV19	TRBJ2-2	CASYRTAGSVVGELFF	TGTGCCAGTTATCGGACTGCGGGGTCCGTCGTCGGGGAGCTGTTTTTT
.	many	TRBV12-3/TRBV12-4	TRBJ2-7	CASSLAGVVYEQYF	TGTGCCAGCAGTTTAGCGGGCGTGGTTTACGAGCAGTACTTC
.	.	TRBV5-1	TRBJ2-2	CASSSKFLSSVNTGELFF	TGCGCCAGCAGCTCGAAGTTCCTTTCCAGCGTGAACACCGGGGAGCTGTTTTTT
.	few	TRBV19	TRBJ2-1	CATVIYNEQFF	TGTGCCACGGTAATTTACAATGAGCAGTTCTTC
TRBD2	few	TRBV5-1	TRBJ2-1	CASSPGTSGFNEQFF	TGCGCCAGCAGCCCAGGGACTAGCGGGTTTAATGAGCAGTTCTTC
TRBD2	many	TRBV5-1	TRBJ2-1	CASSLSGGIFNEQFF	TGCGCCAGCAGCCTTAGCGGGGGGATTTTCAATGAGCAGTTCTTC
TRBD2	once	TRBV24-1	TRBJ2-1	CATSDRDSGLAGGPEQFF	TGTGCCACCAGTGATCGGGACAGCGGACTAGCGGGAGGGCCTGAGCAGTTCTTC
.	once	TRBV6-1	TRBJ2-6	CASSEIGSGANVLTF	TGTGCCAGCAGTGAAATAGGGTCTGGGGCCAACGTCCTGACTTTC
TRBD2	.	TRBV20-1	TRBJ2-7	CSASSGGASYEQYF	TGCAGTGCTAGTAGCGGGGGGGCATCCTACGAGCAGTACTTC
TRBD1	once	TRBV5-6	TRBJ2-5	CASSPRTGVQETQYF	TGTGCCAGCAGCCCCCGAACAGGGGTCCAAGAGACCCAGTACTTC
TRBD2	.	TRBV11-2	TRBJ2-3	CASSLRRGRAPDSSTDTQYF	TGTGCCAGCAGCTTAAGGCGCGGGAGGGCTCCCGACTCCAGCACAGATACGCAGTATTTT
.	.	TRBV18	TRBJ2-2	CASSHYQGSDTGELFF	TGTGCCAGCTCACATTACCAGGGATCCGACACCGGGGAGCTGTTTTTT
TRBD2	few	TRBV20-1	TRBJ2-4	CSAPGTSGGAKNIQYF	TGCAGTGCTCCCGGGACTAGCGGGGGGGCCAAAAACATTCAGTACTTC
.	.	TRBV19	TRBJ1-5	CASSMRGPSNQPQHF	TGTGCCAGTAGTATGAGGGGACCTAGCAATCAGCCCCAGCATTTT